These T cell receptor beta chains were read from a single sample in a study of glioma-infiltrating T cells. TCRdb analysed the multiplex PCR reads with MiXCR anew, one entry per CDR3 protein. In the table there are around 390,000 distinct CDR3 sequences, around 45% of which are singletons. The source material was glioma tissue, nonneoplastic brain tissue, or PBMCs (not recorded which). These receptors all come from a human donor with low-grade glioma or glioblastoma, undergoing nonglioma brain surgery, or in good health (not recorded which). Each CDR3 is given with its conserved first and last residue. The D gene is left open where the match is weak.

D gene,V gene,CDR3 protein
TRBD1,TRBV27,CASSPPRGWTEASF
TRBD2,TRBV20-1,CSARLSGLTDTQYF
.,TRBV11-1,CASSLTLDTQYF
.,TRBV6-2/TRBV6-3,CASSYSPMNTGELFF
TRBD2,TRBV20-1,CSARAPGGATDTQYF
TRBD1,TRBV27,CASTPDRGLPYCGYTF
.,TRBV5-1,CASSREGRNQPQHF
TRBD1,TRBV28,CASSFIWGQGGPASLRWYTF
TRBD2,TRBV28,CASSLRGEKVYF
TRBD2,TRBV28,CASSFGTSTTYEQYF
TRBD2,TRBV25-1,CASSQFGTSGSDEQFF
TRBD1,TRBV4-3,CASSWDRESYEQYF
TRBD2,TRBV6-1,CASHPGLATDTQYF
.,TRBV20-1,CSVPDDLNTEAFF
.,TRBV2,CASSDYRLNEQFF
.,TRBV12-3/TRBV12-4,CASSLWGRLQETQYF
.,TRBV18,CASSPRRLGTQYF
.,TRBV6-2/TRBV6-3,CASSLQSTLEQYF
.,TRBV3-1,CASSQPGARGYTF
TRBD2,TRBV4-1,CASQDLAGATDTQYF
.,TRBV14,CASSPSTVREQYF
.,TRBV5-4,CASSWGRNNEKLFF
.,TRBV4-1,CASTFTSNTGELFF
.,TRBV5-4,CASSLGGPQSNQPQHF
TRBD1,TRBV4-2,CASSQVGTGGGEQYF
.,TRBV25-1,CASSEGQGSQPQHF
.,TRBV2,CASIEQSGNEQFF
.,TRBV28,CASQGGHALDTQYF
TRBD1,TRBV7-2,CASSAHRGRNTGELFF
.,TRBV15,CATSRGAFGVNEQFF
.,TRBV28,CASSGGTQVLYGYTF
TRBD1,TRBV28,CASSPGTGGNQPQHF
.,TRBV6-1,CASSDTSGELFF
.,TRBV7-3,CASSLNGRDTQYF
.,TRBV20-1,CSARDHLKAPLGRNEQFF
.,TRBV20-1,CSARVGRGLATVTGNEQFF
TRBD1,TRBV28,CASSTMGTAPFASGANVLTF
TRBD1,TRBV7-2,CASSTPGTDIPRDYGYTF
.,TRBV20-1,CSARGPTNTGELFF
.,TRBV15,CATSRGGGRETQHF
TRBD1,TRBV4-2,CASSQENRGEKLFF
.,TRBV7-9,CASSSRSGGRGTEAFF
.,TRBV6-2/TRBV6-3,CASSYSKTNNEQFF
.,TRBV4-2,CASSQDRAGPYEQYF
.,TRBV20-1,CMPDLGGDTQYF
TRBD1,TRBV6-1,CASSTPDRATGELFF
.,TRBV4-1,CASSQEIPGTYEQYF
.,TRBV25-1,CASSGDRHLWGGYTF
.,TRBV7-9,CASSLTAATNTGELFF
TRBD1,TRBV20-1,CSARDRRNTEAFF
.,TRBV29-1,CSVAPQAATEAFF
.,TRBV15,CATSTTDRYNEQFF
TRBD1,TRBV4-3,CASSQRQGIGTEAFF
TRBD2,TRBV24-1,CATSDDKGTSVNNEQFF
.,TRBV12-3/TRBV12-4,CASSLTAFSNQPQHF